This TCR beta chain was identified during a study of a mutant IDH1 vaccine in newly diagnosed glioma. The wider study: Investigators started vaccination 4-6 weeks after radiotherapy alone, or with temozolomide cycles.

Germline values: CDR1 SGDLS, CDR2 YYNGEE. J lost 5 bases, V lost 4 bases, and 7 bases had no gene match. CDR3 length: 15 residues. This clone was found once. Its antigen is as yet unknown. Only in-frame clones appear in the TCRdb table, and some are missing; sequencing was by immunoSEQ multiplex PCR. This sample carries tens of thousands of clones, 65% of them seen once, and the ten largest clones take under 5.5%. The time point here: week 47, end of study. Mutant IDH1 20-mer peptide, at 300 ug, made up each vaccine dose, with topical imiquimod. This specimen was peripheral blood mononuclear cells (PBMCs), taken from a glioma patient whose treatment included an IDH1 peptide vaccine. The TCR originated in a man aged 35 to 55 with glioma. Some clones in this sample may be carry-over from other donors' samples. The J gene is TRBJ2-5, the V gene TRBV9; 11 bases match TRBD1. CDR3 loop: CASSTRTGGRETQYF. CDR3 sequence (DNA): TGTGCCAGCAGCACACGGACAGGGGGCCGGGAGACCCAGTACTTC.